These 9 T cell receptor beta chains came from one sample sequenced in a study of CD8+ T cells in alopecia areata. RNA extraction and reverse transcription yielded cDNA as sequencing template. Profiling relied on immunoSEQ multiplex PCR, and the TCRdb table lists in-frame clones only, not all of them. The table has 200,000 or so clones, roughly two fifths seen once; the top ten hold 0.48%. Stated treatment: oral pan-JAK inhibitor, 5-10 mg twice daily. This sample comprised CD4+ T cells sorted from blood, obtained at approximately week 30, from a patient treated with tofacitinib. All receptors come from a human donor with alopecia areata.

This clone was seen only a few times. The chain links TRBV5-1 to TRBJ2-7; 8 bases map to TRBD1. V lost 5 bases and J lost 3; bases outside the gene matches: 4. The germline CDR1 and CDR2 sequences are SGHRS and YFSETQ. The CDR3 loop spans 13 amino acids. CDR3 residues: CASRETGDYEQYF. CDR3 nucleotides: TGCGCCAGCAGAGAGACAGGGGACTACGAGCAGTACTTC.

The J gene is TRBJ2-7, the V gene TRBV6-5; D not certain. The CDR3 totals 12 residues. The V and J ends lost 4 bases and 7 bases respectively, with 11 bases between them. CDR1 MNHEY and CDR2 SVGAGI come from the germline V gene. The CDR3 region has the DNA TGTGCCAGCAGTTTTCTCCTGGGGGAGCAGTACTTC. Amino acids: CASSFLLGEQYF.

The chain carries TRBV30 and TRBJ2-3, with 7 positions matching TRBD2. The CDR3 loop spans 17 amino acids. Germline trimming cut 3 bases from V and 0 bases from J; bases unmatched to any gene: 12. Per germline, CDR1 GTSNPN and CDR2 SVGIG (reference sequence). The CDR3 DNA is TGTGCCTGGAGGCGAGGAGGTGGCGGGGGTAGCACAGATACGCAGTATTTT. Translation gives CAWRRGGGGGSTDTQYF.

The table lists this clone with a few counts. The J gene is TRBJ2-3, the V gene TRBV7-2; 7 nucleotides match TRBD1. Germline loops: CDR1 SGHTA, CDR2 FQGNSA. J lost 7 bases, V lost 5 bases, and 12 bases had no gene match. The CDR3 has 15 amino acids. Here the CDR3 reads CASSQTGTASYTQYF. In DNA form, the CDR3 reads TGTGCCAGCAGCCAGACCGGGACAGCGTCGTATACGCAGTATTTT.

V and J are TRBV7-9 and TRBJ2-1, with D uncertain. This CDR3 contains 13 residues. Germline CDR1 reads SEHNR; CDR2 reads FQNEAQ (reference sequence). V was shortened by 5 bases and J by 7 bases, with 12 bases between the two germline ends. DNA for the CDR3: TGTGCCAGCAGCCCCCCCTATATTAATGAGCAGTTCTTC. Amino acid sequence: CASSPPYINEQFF.

The V gene is TRBV5-6, the J gene TRBJ2-1; D gene uncertain. CDR3 length equals 11 residues. Germline V gene lookup returns CDR1 SGHDT and CDR2 YYEEEE. V lost 1 base and J lost 10, with 6 bases in between. DNA of the CDR3: TGTGCCAGCAGCTTGTATGAAGAGCAGTTCTTC. It is translated as CASSLYEEQFF. Drawing the rest from reference TRBV5-6 and TRBJ2-1, the complete variable domain is DAGVTQSPTHLIKTRGQQVTLRCSPKSGHDTVSWYQQALGQGPQFIFQYYEEEERQRGNFPDRFSGHQFPNYSSELNVNALLLGDSALYLCASSLYEEQFFGPGTRLTVL.

DNA for the CDR3: TGTGCCAGCAGCTTAGGGCATCGTAGCAATCAGCCCCAGCATTTT. Translation: CASSLGHRSNQPQHF. This chain uses TRBV7-2 with TRBJ1-5; D call uncertain. The CDR3 consists of 15 residues. The V end lost 1 base, the J end lost 0 bases, and 7 bases lay between the germline ends. CDR1 is SGHTA and CDR2 is FQGNSA in the germline V gene.

The V and J genes are TRBV14 and TRBJ1-2; D unclear. The CDR3 extends over 12 amino acids. The germline V gene encodes CDR1 SGHDN and CDR2 FVKESK. The germline V and J ends were trimmed by 1 base and 4 bases, with 4 bases remaining between them. CDR3 nucleotide sequence: TGTGCCAGCAGCCAAGTGGCCTATGGCTACACCTTC. Translation: CASSQVAYGYTF. Full variable domain (outside the CDR3, taken from reference TRBV14 and TRBJ1-2): EAGVTQFPSHSVIEKGQTVTLRCDPISGHDNLYWYRRVMGKEIKFLLHFVKESKQDESGMPNNRFLAERTGGTYSTLKVQPAELEDSGVYFCASSQVAYGYTFGSGTRLTVV.

This clone was observed a handful of times. The chain recombines TRBV7-9 with TRBJ2-3; D ambiguous. Germline CDR1 SEHNR, CDR2 FQNEAQ (reference sequence). The CDR3 consists of 12 residues. Trimming left V 5 bases short and J 6 bases short, with 9 bases between. The CDR3 reads CASSPSADTQYF. The DNA of the CDR3 is TGTGCCAGCAGCCCGTCGGCCGATACGCAGTATTTT.